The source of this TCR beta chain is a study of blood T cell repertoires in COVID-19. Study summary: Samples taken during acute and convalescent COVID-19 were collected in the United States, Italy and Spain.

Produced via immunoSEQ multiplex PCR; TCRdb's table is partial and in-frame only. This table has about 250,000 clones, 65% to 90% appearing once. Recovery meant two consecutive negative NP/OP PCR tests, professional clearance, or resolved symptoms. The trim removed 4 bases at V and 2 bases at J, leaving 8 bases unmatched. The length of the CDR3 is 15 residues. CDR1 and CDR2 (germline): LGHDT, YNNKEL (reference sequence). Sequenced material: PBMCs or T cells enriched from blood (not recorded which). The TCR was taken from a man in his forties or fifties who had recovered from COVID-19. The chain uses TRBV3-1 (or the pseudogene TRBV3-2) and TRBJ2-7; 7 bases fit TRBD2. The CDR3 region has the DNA TGTGCCAGCAGCCCGGTTAGCGGGTTAGCCTACGAGCAGTACTTC. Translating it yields CASSPVSGLAYEQYF.